Below are 29 T cell receptor beta chains sequenced from a single sample in a study of CD8 T cells in ankylosing spondylitis. Via MiXCR, TCRdb re-called the 5' RACE reads, giving one row per CDR3 protein. The sample comprises some 200,000 distinct CDR3 sequences, more than 5.5% of which are singletons, and more than 13% rests with the top ten. Study observations and caveats: Several highly homologous variants made up a TCR beta motif that seemed to typify ankylosing spondylitis blood.

These receptors are not linked to any known antigen. Material for sequencing was blood, either unsorted or a sorted T cell fraction (not recorded which). The receptors derive from a male donor with ankylosing spondylitis.

The gene calls are TRBV7-2 and TRBJ2-7; no reliable D call. The germline V and J ends were trimmed by 3 bases and 5 bases, with 11 bases remaining between them. The germline gives CDR1 SGHTA, CDR2 FQGNSA. The CDR3 is 13 amino acids. In DNA form, the CDR3 reads TGTGCCAGCAGCTTCAGAGTTTACAACGAGCAGTACTTC. This codes for CASSFRVYNEQYF. Full variable domain (missing parts from reference TRBV7-2 and TRBJ2-7): GAGVSQSPSNKVTEKGKDVELRCDPISGHTALYWYRQSLGQGLEFLIYFQGNSAPDKSGLPSDRFSAERTGGSVSTLTIQRTQQEDSAVYLCASSFRVYNEQYFGPGTRLTVT.

The chain links TRBV4-3 to TRBJ2-3; possible D gene TRBD2, 5 bases. Germline CDR1 LGHNA, CDR2 YSLEER. V lost 3 bases and J 1 base, leaving 11 bases between the germline ends. This CDR3 region has 15 residues. In DNA, the CDR3 is TGCGCCAGCAGCCACCCCGGGGTTGGCACAGATACGCAGTATTTT. Its translation: CASSHPGVGTDTQYF.

This chain's CDR3 is CASSELDTDTQYF. For the CDR3, the DNA is TGTGCCAGCAGCGAACTGGACACAGATACGCAGTATTTT. The chain uses TRBV5-6 and TRBJ2-3, with D unresolved. V shed 4 bases and J shed 2 bases, with 8 bases lying between them. The CDR3 runs 13 residues. CDR1 and CDR2 (germline): SGHDT, YYEEEE.

This clonotype has more than one count but fewer than ten. V gene TRBV4-2 combines with J gene TRBJ2-2, with D tentatively TRBD2 (5 bases). V was trimmed by 0 bases and J by 4 bases, leaving 15 bases between them. The CDR3 loop spans 17 amino acids. CDR1 and CDR2 (germline): LGHNA, YNFKEQ. Here the CDR3 reads CASSQEGPGDRTGELFF. CDR3 DNA sequence: TGTGCCAGCAGCCAAGAGGGCCCCGGGGATCGCACCGGGGAGCTGTTTTTT.

Note on this clonotype: Sequence at one end of the junction differs from germline and may be a read error. The J gene is TRBJ2-3, the V gene TRBV12-3 or TRBV12-4, with 7 bases matching TRBD2. The CDR3 spans 17 residues. In DNA, the CDR3 is TGTGCCAGCAGCTTAGGGTATGTGGCGGGAGCTGAGGATACGCAGTATTTT. It specifies CASSLGYVAGAEDTQYF.

This clonotype has ten or more counts. V is TRBV25-1 and J is TRBJ1-1; TRBD1 matches 9 bases. Germline CDR1 and CDR2: MGHDK and SYGVNS. This CDR3 spans 15 amino acids. J lost 4 bases, V lost 4 bases, and 7 bases had no gene match. CDR3 in DNA: TGTGCCAGCAGTGCGACAGGGGGTGGAACCACTGAAGCTTTCTTT. Its protein product is CASSATGGGTTEAFF.

This clonotype was found many times. The chain uses TRBV27 and TRBJ1-5, with D unclear. V lost 4 bases and J 2 bases, leaving 15 bases between the germline ends. This CDR3 region has 16 residues. Germline CDR1 reads MNHEY; CDR2 reads SMNVEV (reference sequence). The CDR3 DNA reads TGTGCCAGCAGTTCCCGGGCGGGTAGGGGCAATCAGCCCCAGCATTTT. Its protein product is CASSSRAGRGNQPQHF.

J is TRBJ1-2 and V is TRBV27, with 9 bases lining up with TRBD1. CDR1 MNHEY and CDR2 SMNVEV come from the germline V gene (reference sequence). V lost 4 bases and J lost 6; bases outside the gene matches: 6. This CDR3 comprises 14 residues. CDR3 in amino acids: CASSSPGTGNGYTF. DNA for the CDR3: TGTGCCAGCAGTTCCCCCGGGACAGGGAATGGCTACACCTTC.

In this sample, this clonotype turned up many times. V gene TRBV9 combines with J gene TRBJ1-2; D is uncertain. Germline loops: CDR1 SGDLS, CDR2 YYNGEE. CDR3 length: 15 amino acids. V lost 0 bases and J 5 bases, leaving 14 bases between the germline ends. DNA for the CDR3: TGTGCCAGCAGCGTAGGCGAGTTCCCCAGATATGGCTACACCTTC. Its protein product is CASSVGEFPRYGYTF. The full variable domain, in which reference TRBV9 and TRBJ1-2 provide the parts outside the CDR3, is DSGVTQTPKHLITATGQRVTLRCSPRSGDLSVYWYQQSLDQGLQFLIQYYNGEERAKGNILERFSAQQFPDLHSELNLSSLELGDSALYFCASSVGEFPRYGYTFGSGTRLTVV.

The CDR3 spells CASRTMRGREETQYF. CDR3 bases: TGTGCCAGCAGAACGATGCGGGGACGCGAAGAGACCCAGTACTTC. This chain joins TRBV7-6 and TRBJ2-5; a weak D match, TRBD2 (6 bases). The CDR3 loop spans 15 amino acids. V lost 6 bases and J 3 bases, leaving 17 bases between the germline ends. The germline CDR1 and CDR2 sequences are SGHVS and FNYEAQ. The full variable domain, its missing parts supplied by reference TRBV7-6 and TRBJ2-5, is GAGVSQSPRYKVTKRGQDVALRCDPISGHVSLYWYRQALGQGPEFLTYFNYEAQQDKSGLPNDRFSAERPEGSISTLTIQRTEQRDSAMYRCASRTMRGREETQYFGPGTRLLVL.

This clonotype has just a few counts. CDR3 sequence (DNA): TGTGCCAGCAGCCCGCTCACACTCTTAGACTACAATGAGCAGTTCTTC. Protein: CASSPLTLLDYNEQFF. This chain joins TRBV7-9 and TRBJ2-1; D gene ambiguous. V was trimmed by 5 bases and J by 3 bases, leaving 17 bases between them. The CDR3 runs 16 residues. Germline CDR1 is SEHNR and CDR2 is FQNEAQ (reference sequence).

This clonotype was recorded at least ten times. This sequence joins TRBV6-1 and TRBJ1-5, with D perhaps matching TRBD1 (6 bases). CDR1 is MNHNS, CDR2 SASEGT, per germline. CDR3 size: 17 residues. The ends were cut back, 0 bases at V and 6 bases at J, with 18 bases in the middle. CDR3 sequence: CASSEARRGVGFQPQHF. DNA for the CDR3: TGTGCCAGCAGTGAAGCGCGGAGGGGGGTTGGTTTTCAGCCCCAGCATTTT.

This clonotype was picked up many times. The V call is TRBV6-1, the J call TRBJ2-2; D is perhaps TRBD1 (5 bases). The CDR3 contains 14 residues. The germline V gene has CDR1 MNHNS and CDR2 SASEGT. Trimming left V 3 bases short and J 2 bases short, with 7 bases between. The CDR3 is CASSDRVNTGELFF. CDR3 DNA: TGTGCCAGCAGTGACAGGGTTAACACCGGGGAGCTGTTTTTT.

This clonotype has a count of ten or more. The genes are TRBV9 and TRBJ1-2; D unclear. CDR1 is SGDLS and CDR2 is YYNGEE in the germline V gene. V lost 0 bases and J 8 bases, leaving 5 bases between the germline ends. The CDR3 loop spans 11 amino acids. The CDR3 region is CASSVAGGYTF. The DNA of the CDR3 is TGTGCCAGCAGCGTAGCGGGGGGCTACACCTTC.

J is TRBJ2-7 and V is TRBV28; D gene unclear. Trimming pared 2 bases from V and 5 bases from J, leaving 4 bases between. The CDR3 totals 11 residues. Germline V gives CDR1 MDHEN, CDR2 SYDVKM. CDR3 nucleotides: TGTGCCAGCAGTTTACATCACGAGCAGTACTTC. Residues: CASSLHHEQYF.

This clonotype was recorded at least ten times. Sequence at one end of the junction differs from germline and may be a read error. J is TRBJ2-2 and V is TRBV27; 9 bases map to TRBD1. CDR1 MNHEY and CDR2 SMNVEV come from the germline V gene (reference sequence). This CDR3 has 16 residues. CDR3 sequence: CASSASGTGNPGELFF. In DNA, the CDR3 is TGTGCCAGCAGTGCTTCCGGGACAGGGAACCCCGGGGAGCTGTTTTTT.

This clonotype was picked up many times. The gene calls are TRBV6-4 and TRBJ2-1, with TRBD2 identical over 8 bases. CDR1 is MRHNA and CDR2 is SNTAGT in the germline V gene. The CDR3 totals 16 residues. Trimming took 5 bases from V and 8 from J; bases not matched to a gene: 14. The CDR3 protein is CASSPHERETSDEQFF. DNA for the CDR3: TGTGCCAGCAGTCCACACGAGCGGGAGACGTCGGATGAGCAGTTCTTC.

The CDR3 DNA reads TGTGCCAGCAGCCTCGTAACCGGGTCAGGAAACACCATATATTTT. Translation: CASSLVTGSGNTIYF. The chain joins TRBV7-2 to TRBJ1-3; D is ambiguous. The CDR3 is made up of 15 amino acids. Trimming stripped 5 bases from V and 4 bases from J, with 15 bases between. The germline CDR1 and CDR2 sequences are SGHTA and FQGNSA.

This clonotype was found many times. CDR3 sequence reads: CASSWDREGYNEQFF. As DNA, the CDR3 is TGTGCCAGCAGCTGGGACAGGGAAGGTTACAATGAGCAGTTCTTC. This chain joins TRBV7-2 and TRBJ2-1; 9 nucleotides agree with TRBD1. Germline values: CDR1 SGHTA, CDR2 FQGNSA. V lost 4 bases and J lost 4; bases outside the gene matches: 5. There are 15 residues in the CDR3.

This clonotype was counted ten times or more. This chain joins TRBV6-5 and TRBJ2-3; 7 bases match TRBD1. Germline CDR1 reads MNHEY; CDR2 reads SVGAGI. The CDR3 has 14 residues. With V trimmed by 7 bases and J by 6 bases, 10 bases remained unmatched. The CDR3: CASTFRQGMDTQYF. The CDR3 DNA reads as TGTGCCAGCACTTTTCGACAGGGAATGGATACGCAGTATTTT.

J is TRBJ2-1 and V is TRBV7-6; 13 nucleotides align to TRBD2. Germline CDR1 is SGHVS and CDR2 is FNYEAQ. Losses at the gene ends were 6 bases for V and 3 bases for J; bases not matched to a gene: 5. This CDR3 has 16 amino acids. CDR3 nucleotides: TGTGCCAGCAGTCAACGGACTAGCGGGGGCTACAATGAGCAGTTCTTC. Translation: CASSQRTSGGYNEQFF.

This clonotype occurred many times. The V gene is TRBV29-1, the J gene TRBJ2-7, with a weak D call TRBD2 (6 bases). This CDR3 has 13 amino acids. Germline lookup yields CDR1 SQVTM and CDR2 ANQGSEA. Deletions cut 6 bases from V and 0 bases from J, with 12 bases between. DNA for the CDR3: TGCAGCGTGCGTCCGGGACTCTCCTACGAGCAGTACTTC. Translation gives CSVRPGLSYEQYF.

This clonotype was recorded at least ten times. This chain uses TRBV4-1 with TRBJ2-4; maybe TRBD1 (5 bases). From germline, CDR1 is MGHRA and CDR2 YSYEKL. The germline V and J ends were trimmed by 4 bases and 2 bases, with 12 bases remaining between them. There are 15 residues in the CDR3. The CDR3 region is CASSPSRGPKNIQYF. As DNA, the CDR3 is TGCGCCAGCAGCCCCTCTAGGGGCCCCAAAAACATTCAGTACTTC.

This clonotype was seen many times. V and J are TRBV24-1 and TRBJ2-7; no reliable D call. This CDR3 has 12 residues. The ends were cut back, 4 bases at V and 7 bases at J, with 10 bases in the middle. CDR1 is KGHDR and CDR2 is SFDVKD in the germline V gene. The CDR3, as DNA: TGTGCCACCAGTGACGACTCTCAGGAGCAGTACTTC. It is translated as CATSDDSQEQYF.

The CDR3 loop is CASSHPIGEATYNSPLHF. The CDR3 DNA follows: TGTGCCAGCAGTCACCCCATCGGGGAGGCGACCTATAATTCACCCCTCCACTTT. This chain connects TRBV6-6 to TRBJ1-6; D is undetermined. Trimming removed 5 bases from V and 2 bases from J, with 19 bases in between. CDR1 is MNHNY and CDR2 is SVGAGI in the germline V gene (reference sequence). This CDR3 contains 18 residues.

This clonotype was seen only a few times. J is TRBJ2-3 and V is TRBV6-5; D not resolved. The germline V and J ends were trimmed by 2 bases and 6 bases, with 15 bases remaining between them. CDR1 and CDR2 (germline): MNHEY, SVGAGI. The CDR3 consists of 15 residues. In DNA, the CDR3 is TGTGCCAGCAGTTACACCTACGGGTTCAAGGATACGCAGTATTTT. Amino acids: CASSYTYGFKDTQYF.

Only a few counts were recorded for this clonotype. This sequence joins TRBV11-2 and TRBJ2-1; maybe TRBD1 (7 bases). The CDR3 is made up of 13 amino acids. V lost 6 bases, J lost 9 bases, and 15 bases lay in between. Germline values: CDR1 SGHAT, CDR2 FQNNGV. Here the CDR3 reads CASRQGDSGEQFF. CDR3 bases: TGTGCCAGCAGGCAGGGGGACTCCGGTGAGCAGTTCTTC. Supplemented by reference TRBV11-2 and TRBJ2-1, the full variable domain reads EAGVAQSPRYKIIEKRQSVAFWCNPISGHATLYWYQQILGQGPKLLIQFQNNGVVDDSQLPKDRFSAERLKGVDSTLKIQPAKLEDSAVYLCASRQGDSGEQFFGPGTRLTVL.

This clonotype appeared many times. The chain carries TRBV7-3 and TRBJ2-7; maybe TRBD1 (6 bases). V was trimmed by 2 bases and J by 4 bases, leaving 18 bases between them. Germline loops: CDR1 SGHTA, CDR2 FQGTGA. This CDR3 has 16 residues. The CDR3 DNA reads as TGTGCCAGCAGCTTATTGCGACAGGTCAAGAATTACGAGCAGTACTTC. Encoded protein: CASSLLRQVKNYEQYF.

The CDR3 coding sequence is TGTGCCAGCAGTTCCAGGTTACAAGAGACCCAGTACTTC. The encoded protein is CASSSRLQETQYF. The chain links TRBV12-3 or TRBV12-4 to TRBJ2-5; D not certain. The CDR3 has 13 amino acids. Trimming took off 4 bases at V and 2 bases at J, with 8 bases between the two ends.